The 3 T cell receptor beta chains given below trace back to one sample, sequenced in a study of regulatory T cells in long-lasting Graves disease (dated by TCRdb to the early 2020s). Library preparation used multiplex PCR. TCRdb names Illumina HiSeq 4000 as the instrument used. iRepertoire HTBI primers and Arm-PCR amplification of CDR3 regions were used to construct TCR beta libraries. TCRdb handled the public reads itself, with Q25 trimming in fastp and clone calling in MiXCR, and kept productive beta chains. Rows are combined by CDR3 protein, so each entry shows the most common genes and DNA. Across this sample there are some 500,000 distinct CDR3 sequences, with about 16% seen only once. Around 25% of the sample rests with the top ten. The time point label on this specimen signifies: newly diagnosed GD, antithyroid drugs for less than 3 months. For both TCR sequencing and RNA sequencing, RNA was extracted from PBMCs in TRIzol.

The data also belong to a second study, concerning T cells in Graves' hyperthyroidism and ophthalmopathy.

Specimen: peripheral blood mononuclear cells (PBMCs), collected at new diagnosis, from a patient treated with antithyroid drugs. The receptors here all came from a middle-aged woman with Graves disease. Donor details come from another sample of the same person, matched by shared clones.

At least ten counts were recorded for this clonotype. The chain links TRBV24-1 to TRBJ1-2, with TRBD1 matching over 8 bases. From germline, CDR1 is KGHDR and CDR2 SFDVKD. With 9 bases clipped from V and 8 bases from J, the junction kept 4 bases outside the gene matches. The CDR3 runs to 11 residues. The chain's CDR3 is CATGQGRGYTF. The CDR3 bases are TGTGCCACCGGACAGGGACGCGGCTACACCTTC.

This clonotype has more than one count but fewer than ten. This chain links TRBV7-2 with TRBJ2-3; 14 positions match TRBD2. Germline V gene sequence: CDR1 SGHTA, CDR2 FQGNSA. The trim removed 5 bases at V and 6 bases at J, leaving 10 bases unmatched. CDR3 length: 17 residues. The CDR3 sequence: CASSTGLAGAPFDTQYF. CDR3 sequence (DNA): TGTGCCAGCAGCACGGGACTAGCGGGGGCTCCCTTCGATACGCAGTATTTT.

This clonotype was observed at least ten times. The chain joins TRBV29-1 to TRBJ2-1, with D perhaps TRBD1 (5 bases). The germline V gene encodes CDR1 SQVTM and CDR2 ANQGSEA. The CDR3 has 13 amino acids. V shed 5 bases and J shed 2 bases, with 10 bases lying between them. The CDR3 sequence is CSVTGDPYNEQFF. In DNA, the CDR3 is TGCAGCGTTACAGGAGACCCCTACAATGAGCAGTTCTTC.